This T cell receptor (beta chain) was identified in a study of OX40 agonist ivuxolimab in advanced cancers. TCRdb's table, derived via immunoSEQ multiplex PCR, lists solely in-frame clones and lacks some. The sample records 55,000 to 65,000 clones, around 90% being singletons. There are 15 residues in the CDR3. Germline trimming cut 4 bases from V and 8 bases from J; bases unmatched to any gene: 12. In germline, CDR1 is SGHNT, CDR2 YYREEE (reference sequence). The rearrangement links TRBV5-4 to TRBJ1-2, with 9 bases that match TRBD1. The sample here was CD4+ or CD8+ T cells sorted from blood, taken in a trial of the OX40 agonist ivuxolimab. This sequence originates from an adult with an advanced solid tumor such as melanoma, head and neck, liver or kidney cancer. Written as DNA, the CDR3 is TGTGCCAGCAGCAATCCGGGACAGGGTTCGCAAGGCTACACCTTC. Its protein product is CASSNPGQGSQGYTF.